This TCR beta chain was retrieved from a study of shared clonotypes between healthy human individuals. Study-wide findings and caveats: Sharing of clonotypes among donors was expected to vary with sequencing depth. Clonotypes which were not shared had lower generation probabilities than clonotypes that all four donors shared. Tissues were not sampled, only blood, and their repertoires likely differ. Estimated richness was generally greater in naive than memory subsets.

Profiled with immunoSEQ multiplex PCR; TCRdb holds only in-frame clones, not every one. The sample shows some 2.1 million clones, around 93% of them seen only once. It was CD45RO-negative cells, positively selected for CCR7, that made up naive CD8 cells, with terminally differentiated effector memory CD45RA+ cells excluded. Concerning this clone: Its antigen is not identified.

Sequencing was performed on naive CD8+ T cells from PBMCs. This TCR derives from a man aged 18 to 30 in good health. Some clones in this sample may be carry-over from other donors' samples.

For the CDR3, the DNA is TGTGCCAGCAGTTTAGGGTCCAGGGCAGGGCAAACCCTATCTTCCTATGGCTACACCTTC. It codes for CASSLGSRAGQTLSSYGYTF. This chain joins TRBV28 and TRBJ1-2; possibly TRBD1 for D (5 bases). The CDR3 is 20 amino acids. V dropped 2 bases and J dropped 4 bases, with 29 bases sitting between them. Germline lookup yields CDR1 MDHEN and CDR2 SYDVKM.